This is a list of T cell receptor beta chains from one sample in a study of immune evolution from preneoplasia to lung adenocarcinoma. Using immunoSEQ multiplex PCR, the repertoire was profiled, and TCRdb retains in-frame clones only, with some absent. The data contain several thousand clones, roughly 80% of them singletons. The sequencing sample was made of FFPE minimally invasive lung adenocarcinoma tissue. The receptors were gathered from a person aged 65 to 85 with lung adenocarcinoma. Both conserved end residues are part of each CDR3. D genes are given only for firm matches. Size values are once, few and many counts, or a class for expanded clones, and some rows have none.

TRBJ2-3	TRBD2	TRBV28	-	TGTGCCAGCAGTTCTCCAAGGGGGGCTAGCGGGATACAACCTGGAGATACGCAGTATTTT	CASSSPRGASGIQPGDTQYF
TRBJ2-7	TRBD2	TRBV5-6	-	TGTGCCAGCAGCACCTCCAATGGGCTAGCGGGGGTAAACGAGCAGTACTTC	CASSTSNGLAGVNEQYF
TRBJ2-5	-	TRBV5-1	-	TGCGCCAGCAGCCCAGCCGGGGCGCAAGAGACCCAGTACTTC	CASSPAGAQETQYF
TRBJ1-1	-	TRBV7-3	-	TGTGCCAGCAGCTTATTAGCCAGCACTGAAGCTTTCTTT	CASSLLASTEAFF
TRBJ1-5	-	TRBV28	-	TGTGCCAGCAGTTTATCTGGACCTGGCAATCAGCCCCAGCATTTT	CASSLSGPGNQPQHF
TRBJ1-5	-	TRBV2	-	TGTGCCAGTACAGGGTATGGAAATCAGCCCCAGCATTTT	CASTGYGNQPQHF
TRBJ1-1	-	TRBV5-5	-	TGTGCCAGCAGCCCGGGATGGACGAACACTGAAGCTTTCTTT	CASSPGWTNTEAFF
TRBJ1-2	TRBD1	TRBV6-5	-	TGTGCCAGCAGTTACCGCGCCGACAGGGGAAACTATGGCTACACCTTC	CASSYRADRGNYGYTF
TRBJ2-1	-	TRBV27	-	TGTGCCAGCAGTCCCAATCTAGCTTACAATGAGCAGTTCTTC	CASSPNLAYNEQFF
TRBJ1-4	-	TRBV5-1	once	TGCGCCAGCAGCTTGACAGCAACTAATGAAAAACTGTTTTTT	CASSLTATNEKLFF
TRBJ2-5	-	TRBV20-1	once	TGCAGTGCGCTGGGGGTGGAGACCCAGTACTTC	CSALGVETQYF
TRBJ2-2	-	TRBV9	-	TGTGCCAGCAGCGTAGTGAGCACCGGGGAGCTGTTTTTT	CASSVVSTGELFF
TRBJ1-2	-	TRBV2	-	TGTGCCAGCATTCAGGGGAACTATGGCTACACCTTC	CASIQGNYGYTF
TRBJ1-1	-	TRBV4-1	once	TGCGCCAGCGGCCAAGTGGGAGGAGGGGCTGAAGCTTTCTTT	CASGQVGGGAEAFF
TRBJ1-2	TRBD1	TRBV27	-	TGTGCCAGCAACCAACAGGGGCGCGACTATGGCTACACCTTC	CASNQQGRDYGYTF
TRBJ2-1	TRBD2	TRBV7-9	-	TGTGCCAGCCGGACTAGCGGGAGGGCGAATGAGCAGTTCTTC	CASRTSGRANEQFF
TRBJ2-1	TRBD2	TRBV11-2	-	TGTGCCAGCAGCTTAGTGGGGACGGGGGGACTTTACAATGAGCAGTTCTTC	CASSLVGTGGLYNEQFF
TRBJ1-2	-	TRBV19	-	TGTGCCAGTAGTATAGGCCGGGGGGCGTATGGCTACACCTTC	CASSIGRGAYGYTF
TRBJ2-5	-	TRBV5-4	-	TGTGCCAGCAGCTTGGATCAGGGTAGGGGGGAGACCCAGTACTTC	CASSLDQGRGETQYF
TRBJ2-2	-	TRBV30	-	TGTGCCTGGAGGTCCGGGGCTGACGGGGAGCTGTTTTTT	CAWRSGADGELFF
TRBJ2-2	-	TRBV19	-	TGTGCCAGTAGTATAGGCGGGACCGCGATCGGGGAGCTGTTTTTT	CASSIGGTAIGELFF
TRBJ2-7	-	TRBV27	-	TGTGCCAGCAGTGCATCAGTGGGGCCCTACGAGCAGTACTTC	CASSASVGPYEQYF
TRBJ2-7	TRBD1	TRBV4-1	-	TGCGCCAGCAGCCAAGATCTAAGTAGGGGGACAGGGCACTACGAGCAGTACTTC	CASSQDLSRGTGHYEQYF
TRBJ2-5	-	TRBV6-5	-	TGTGCCAGCAGGTTATTGGCACAAGAGACCCAGTACTTC	CASRLLAQETQYF
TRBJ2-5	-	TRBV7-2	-	TGTGCCAGCAGCTTAGCGGGCTGGGAGACCCAGTACTTC	CASSLAGWETQYF
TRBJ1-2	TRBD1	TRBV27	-	TGTGCCAGCAGTTTAGGGGACAGGGGTTACCGCTACACCTTC	CASSLGDRGYRYTF
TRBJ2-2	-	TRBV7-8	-	TGTGCCAGCGTAGGTGCCTCCGGGGGCCACGGGGAGCTGTTTTTT	CASVGASGGHGELFF
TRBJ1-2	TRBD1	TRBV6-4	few	TGTGCCAGCGGGACAGGGGGGGGCCTTGGCTATGGCTACACCTTC	CASGTGGGLGYGYTF
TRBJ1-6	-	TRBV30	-	TGTGCCTGGAGTGTACTCCCACAGGGTTATAATTCACCCCTCCACTTT	CAWSVLPQGYNSPLHF
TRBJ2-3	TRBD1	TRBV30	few	TGTGCCTGGAGTCGGACAGGGGGCACAGATACGCAGTATTTT	CAWSRTGGTDTQYF
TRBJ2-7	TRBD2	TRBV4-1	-	TGCGCCAGCAGCCAAGATGGGGGCAGCGGGAGAGTATCGTACGAGCAGTACTTC	CASSQDGGSGRVSYEQYF
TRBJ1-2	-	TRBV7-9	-	TGTGCCAGCAGCCGCGACGGTCCCTATGGCTACACCTTC	CASSRDGPYGYTF
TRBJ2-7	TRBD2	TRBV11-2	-	TGTGCCAGCAGCTATACTAGCGGGTTGTACGAGCAGTACTTC	CASSYTSGLYEQYF
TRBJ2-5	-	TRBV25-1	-	TGTGCCAGCAGGTTAAGGGAGACCCAGTACTTC	CASRLRETQYF
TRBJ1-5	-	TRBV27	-	TGTGCCAGCAGTCTACAGGGTCGGAGTCAGCCCCAGCATTTT	CASSLQGRSQPQHF
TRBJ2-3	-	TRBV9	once	TGTGCCAGCAGCGGAAGCGGACCCACAGATACGCAGTATTTT	CASSGSGPTDTQYF
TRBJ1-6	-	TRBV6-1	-	TGTGCCAGCAGTGAACTGAGGAATTCACCCCTCCACTTT	CASSELRNSPLHF
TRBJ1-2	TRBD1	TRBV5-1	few	TGCGCCAGCAGCTTCGGGACAGGTTCCAATGGCTACACCTTC	CASSFGTGSNGYTF